This TCR beta chain derives from a study of Ad26.COV2.S vaccination and SARS-CoV-2 variants. The overall study: Into the muscle, Ad26.COV2.S was dosed once or twice, 56 days apart.

The treatment here: approximately 18 received Ad26.COV2.S at low or high dose, single or two shots; 5 received placebo; per-sample allocation not given. The investigators took samples on day 63 after the first vaccine or placebo injection. The study, taken as a whole, reports: In vaccinated individuals, spike-specific CD8+ and CD4+ T cell responses reportedly displayed substantial breadth.

TCRdb's table, derived via immunoSEQ multiplex PCR, lists solely in-frame clones and lacks some. This sample has about 280,000 clones; 80% to 90% occur once, and the top ten carry 2.5% to 3.5%. To note about this clone: Its antigen is not identified.

This receptor was identified in a person aged 18 to 65 who received the Ad26.COV2.S COVID-19 vaccine or a placebo. The input for sequencing was peripheral blood, taken in a trial of Ad26.COV2.S vaccine versus placebo.

The CDR3 reads CASSENRGPSTDTQYF. CDR3 coding DNA: TGTGCCAGCAGTGAAAACAGGGGGCCGAGTACAGATACGCAGTATTTT. The V and J genes are TRBV2 and TRBJ2-3; TRBD1 matches at 9 bases. CDR3 length: 16 amino acids. The germline CDR1 and CDR2 sequences are SNHLY and FYNNEI. V lost 2 bases and J lost 3; bases outside the gene matches: 6. Full variable domain (outside the CDR3, taken from reference TRBV2 and TRBJ2-3): EPEVTQTPSHQVTQMGQEVILRCVPISNHLYFYWYRQILGQKVEFLVSFYNNEISEKSEIFDDQFSVERPDGSNFTLKIRSTKLEDSAMYFCASSENRGPSTDTQYFGPGTRLTVL.